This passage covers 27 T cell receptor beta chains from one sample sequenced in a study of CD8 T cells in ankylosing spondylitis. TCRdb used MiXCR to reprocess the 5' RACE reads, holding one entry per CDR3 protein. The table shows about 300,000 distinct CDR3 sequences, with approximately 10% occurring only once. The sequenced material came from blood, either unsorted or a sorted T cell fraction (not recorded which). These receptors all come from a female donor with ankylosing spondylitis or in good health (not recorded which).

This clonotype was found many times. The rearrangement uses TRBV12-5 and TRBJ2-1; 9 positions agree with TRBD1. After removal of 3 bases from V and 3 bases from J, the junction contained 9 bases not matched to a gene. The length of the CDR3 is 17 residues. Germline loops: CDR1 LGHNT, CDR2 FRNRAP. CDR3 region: CASGFNRDRVVYNEQFF. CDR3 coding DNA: TGTGCTAGTGGTTTTAACCGGGACAGGGTTGTCTACAATGAGCAGTTCTTC.

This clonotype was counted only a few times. CDR3 amino acids: CAWSVGSEAFF. The CDR3 coding sequence is TGTGCCTGGAGTGTAGGATCTGAAGCTTTCTTT. The chain has TRBV30 and TRBJ1-1; D gene ambiguous. This CDR3 has 11 amino acids. Deletions cut 0 bases from V and 6 bases from J, with 5 bases between. Germline V gene sequence: CDR1 GTSNPN, CDR2 SVGIG (reference sequence).

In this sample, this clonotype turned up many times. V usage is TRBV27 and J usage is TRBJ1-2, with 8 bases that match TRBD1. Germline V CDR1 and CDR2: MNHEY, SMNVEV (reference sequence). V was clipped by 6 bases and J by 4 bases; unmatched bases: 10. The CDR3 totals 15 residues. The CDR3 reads CASSLTGTGGYGYTF. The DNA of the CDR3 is TGTGCCAGCAGCTTAACCGGGACAGGTGGCTATGGCTACACCTTC.

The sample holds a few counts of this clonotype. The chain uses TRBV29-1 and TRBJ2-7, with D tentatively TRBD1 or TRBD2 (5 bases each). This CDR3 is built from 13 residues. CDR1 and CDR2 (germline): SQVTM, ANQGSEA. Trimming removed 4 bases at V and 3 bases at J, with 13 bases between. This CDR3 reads CSVGDVRFYEQYF. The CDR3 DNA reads TGCAGCGTTGGGGACGTAAGATTCTACGAGCAGTACTTC.

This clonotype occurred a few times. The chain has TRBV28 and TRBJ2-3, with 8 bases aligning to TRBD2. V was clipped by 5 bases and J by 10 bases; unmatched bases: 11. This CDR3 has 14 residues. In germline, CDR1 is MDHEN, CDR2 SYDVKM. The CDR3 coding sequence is TGTGCCAGCAGTCCGGGTGGAGCGGGAGAAGCGCAGTATTTT. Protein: CASSPGGAGEAQYF.

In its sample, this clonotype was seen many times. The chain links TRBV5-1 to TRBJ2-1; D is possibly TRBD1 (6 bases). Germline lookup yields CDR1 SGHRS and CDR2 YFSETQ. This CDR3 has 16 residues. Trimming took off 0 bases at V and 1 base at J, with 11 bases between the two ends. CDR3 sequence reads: CASSLATGLSYNEQFF. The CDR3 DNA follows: TGCGCCAGCAGCTTGGCCACAGGGCTTTCCTACAATGAGCAGTTCTTC.

The CDR3 sequence is CASSSRQGDNEKLFF. CDR3 in DNA: TGCGCCAGCAGCTCGCGACAGGGCGATAATGAAAAACTGTTTTTT. The V and J genes are TRBV5-1 and TRBJ1-4; 7 bases align to TRBD1. Germline V gene lookup returns CDR1 SGHRS and CDR2 YFSETQ. The length of the CDR3 is 15 residues. V lost 3 bases to trimming and J lost 4 bases; unmatched junction nucleotides: 6.

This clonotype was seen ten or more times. As DNA, the CDR3 is TGTGCCAGCAGTCTCTCGCCAGGGGGAGGCTATGGCTACACCTTC. It yields the protein CASSLSPGGGYGYTF. V gene TRBV12-3 or TRBV12-4 combines with J gene TRBJ1-2; 7 nucleotides agree with TRBD1. The trim removed 5 bases at V and 4 bases at J, leaving 10 bases unmatched. This CDR3 has 15 amino acids.

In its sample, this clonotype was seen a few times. The CDR3 region has the DNA TGCGCCAGCAGTCCGGGACAGGGAAGAGATACGCAGTATTTT. Translated: CASSPGQGRDTQYF. The rearrangement links TRBV5-1 to TRBJ2-3, with TRBD1 matching over 9 bases. The ends lost 5 bases at V and 5 bases at J; junction bases unmatched: 6. Per the germline V gene, CDR1 is SGHRS and CDR2 is YFSETQ. CDR3 length equals 14 residues.

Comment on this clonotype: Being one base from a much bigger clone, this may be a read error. This chain's CDR3 is CASSLVTSNQPQYF. CDR3 nucleotides: TGTGCCAGCAGCTTAGTAACCTCCAATCAGCCCCAGTATTTT. The chain links TRBV7-8 to TRBJ1-5; D gene ambiguous. The end of the DNA aligns better with TRBJ2-3, so the J call may be wrong. This CDR3 region has 14 residues. Germline V gene sequence: CDR1 SGHVS, CDR2 FQNEAQ.

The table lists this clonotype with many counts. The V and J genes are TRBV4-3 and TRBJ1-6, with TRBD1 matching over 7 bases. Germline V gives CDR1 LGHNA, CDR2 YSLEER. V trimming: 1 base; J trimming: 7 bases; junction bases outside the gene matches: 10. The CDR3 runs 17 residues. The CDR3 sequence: CASSQARGTDYNSPLHF. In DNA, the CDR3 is TGCGCCAGCAGCCAAGCAAGAGGGACAGATTACAATTCACCCCTCCACTTT.

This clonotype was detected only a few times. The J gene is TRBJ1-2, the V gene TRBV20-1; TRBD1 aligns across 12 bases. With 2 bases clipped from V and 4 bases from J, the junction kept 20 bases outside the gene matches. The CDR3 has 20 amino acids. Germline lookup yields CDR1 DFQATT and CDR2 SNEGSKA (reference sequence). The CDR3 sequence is CSARPNAAAGQGATLYGYTF. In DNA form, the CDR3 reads TGCAGTGCTAGACCGAACGCCGCTGCGGGACAGGGGGCGACCCTCTATGGCTACACCTTC.

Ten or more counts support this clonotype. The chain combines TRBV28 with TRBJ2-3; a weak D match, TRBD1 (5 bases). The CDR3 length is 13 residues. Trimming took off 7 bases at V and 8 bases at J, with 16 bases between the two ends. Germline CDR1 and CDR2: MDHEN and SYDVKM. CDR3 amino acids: CASNPLMQGTQYF. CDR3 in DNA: TGTGCCAGCAACCCTCTGATGCAGGGTACGCAGTATTTT.

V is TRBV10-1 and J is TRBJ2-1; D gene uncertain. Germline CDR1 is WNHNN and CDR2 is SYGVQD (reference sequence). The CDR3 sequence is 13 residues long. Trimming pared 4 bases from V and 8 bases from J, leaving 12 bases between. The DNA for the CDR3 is TGCGCCAGCAGTGTGCGAGCGCAAGATGAGCAGTTCTTC. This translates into CASSVRAQDEQFF.

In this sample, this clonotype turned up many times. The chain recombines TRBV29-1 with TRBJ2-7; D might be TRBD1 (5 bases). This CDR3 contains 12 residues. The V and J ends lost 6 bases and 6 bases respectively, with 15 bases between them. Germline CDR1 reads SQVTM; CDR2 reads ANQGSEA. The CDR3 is CSVPLTDGEQYF. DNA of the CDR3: TGCAGCGTCCCATTGACAGACGGCGAGCAGTACTTC.

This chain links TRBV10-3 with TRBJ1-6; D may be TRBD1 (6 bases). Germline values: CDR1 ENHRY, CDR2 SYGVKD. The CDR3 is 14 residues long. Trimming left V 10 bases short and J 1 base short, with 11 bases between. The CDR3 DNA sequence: TGTGCCAGTAGACAGGAGTCCTATAATTCACCCCTCCACTTT. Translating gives CASRQESYNSPLHF.

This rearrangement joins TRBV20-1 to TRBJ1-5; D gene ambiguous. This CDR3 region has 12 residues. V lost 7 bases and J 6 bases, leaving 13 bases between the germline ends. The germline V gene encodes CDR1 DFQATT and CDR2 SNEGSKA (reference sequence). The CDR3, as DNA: TGCAGTGTGTGGGGAGAGGCTCAGCCCCAGCATTTT. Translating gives CSVWGEAQPQHF.

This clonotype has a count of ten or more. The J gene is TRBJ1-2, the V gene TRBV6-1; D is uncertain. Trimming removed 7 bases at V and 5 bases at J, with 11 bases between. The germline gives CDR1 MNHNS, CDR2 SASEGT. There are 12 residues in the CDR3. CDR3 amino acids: CASTGVRYGYTF. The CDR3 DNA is TGTGCCAGCACCGGGGTGAGATATGGCTACACCTTC.

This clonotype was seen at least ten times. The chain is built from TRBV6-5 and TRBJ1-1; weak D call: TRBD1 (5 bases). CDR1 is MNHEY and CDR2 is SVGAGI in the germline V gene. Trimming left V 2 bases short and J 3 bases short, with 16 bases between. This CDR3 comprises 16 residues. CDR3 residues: CASSYSTQGRDTEAFF. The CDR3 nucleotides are TGTGCCAGCAGTTACAGTACTCAGGGTAGGGACACTGAAGCTTTCTTT.

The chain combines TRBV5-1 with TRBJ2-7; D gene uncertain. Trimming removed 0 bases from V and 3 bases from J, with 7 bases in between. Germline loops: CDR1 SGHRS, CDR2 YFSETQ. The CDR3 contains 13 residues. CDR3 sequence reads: CASSLETDYEQYF. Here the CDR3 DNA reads TGCGCCAGCAGCTTGGAGACTGACTACGAGCAGTACTTC.

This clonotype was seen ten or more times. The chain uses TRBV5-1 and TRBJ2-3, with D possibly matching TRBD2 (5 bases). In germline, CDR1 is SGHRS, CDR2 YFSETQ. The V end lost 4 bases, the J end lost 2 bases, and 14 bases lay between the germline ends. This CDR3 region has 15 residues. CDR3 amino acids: CASSPLPGITDTQYF. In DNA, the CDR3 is TGCGCCAGCAGCCCCCTTCCGGGGATCACAGATACGCAGTATTTT.

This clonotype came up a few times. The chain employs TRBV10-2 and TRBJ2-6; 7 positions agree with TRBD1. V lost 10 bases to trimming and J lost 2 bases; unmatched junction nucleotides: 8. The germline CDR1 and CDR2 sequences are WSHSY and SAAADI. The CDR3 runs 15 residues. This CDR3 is CATTTQGAGANVLTF. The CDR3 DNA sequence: TGCGCCACCACCACTCAGGGGGCTGGGGCCAACGTCCTGACTTTC.

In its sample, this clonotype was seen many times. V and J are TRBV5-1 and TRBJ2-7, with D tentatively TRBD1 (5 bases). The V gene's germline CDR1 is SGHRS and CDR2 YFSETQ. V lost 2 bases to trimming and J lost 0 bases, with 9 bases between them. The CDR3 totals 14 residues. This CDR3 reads CASSLTGRSYEQYF. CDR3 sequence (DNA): TGCGCCAGCAGCTTAACAGGCCGCTCCTACGAGCAGTACTTC.

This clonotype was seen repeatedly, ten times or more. The DNA of the CDR3 is TGCGCCAGCAGCTCTAGGGGCAGCCCCAAGGTAGATGAAAAACTGTTTTTT. As protein: CASSSRGSPKVDEKLFF. The chain employs TRBV5-1 and TRBJ1-4; D possibly corresponds to TRBD1 (5 bases). The V end was cut by 3 bases, the J end by 6 bases, with 21 bases between. The CDR3 is made up of 17 amino acids. The germline V gene has CDR1 SGHRS and CDR2 YFSETQ.

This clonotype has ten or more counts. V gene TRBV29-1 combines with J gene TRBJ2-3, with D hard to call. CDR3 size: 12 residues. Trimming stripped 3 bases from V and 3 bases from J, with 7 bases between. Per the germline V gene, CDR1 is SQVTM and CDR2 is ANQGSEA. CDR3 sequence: CSVDVGTDTQYF. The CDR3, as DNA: TGCAGCGTTGATGTTGGGACAGATACGCAGTATTTT.

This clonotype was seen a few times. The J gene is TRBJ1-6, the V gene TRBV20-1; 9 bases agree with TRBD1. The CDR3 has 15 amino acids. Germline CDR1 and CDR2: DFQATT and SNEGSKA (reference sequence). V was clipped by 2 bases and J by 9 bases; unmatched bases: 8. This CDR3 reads CSARQPGQGLSPLHF. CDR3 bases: TGCAGTGCTAGACAACCGGGACAGGGACTTTCACCCCTCCACTTT.

The CDR3 nucleotides read TGTGCCAGCTCAACAGACGTAGGGTCGCAGTATTTT. It encodes CASSTDVGSQYF. This chain connects TRBV18 to TRBJ2-3; D uncertain. Germline V CDR1 and CDR2: KGHSH, LQKENI. CDR3 size: 12 residues. V was shortened by 5 bases and J by 10 bases, with 13 bases between the two germline ends. Complete variable domain (other parts from reference TRBV18 and TRBJ2-3): NAGVMQNPRHLVRRRGQEARLRCSPMKGHSHVYWYRQLPEEGLKFMVYLQKENIIDESGMPKERFSAEFPKEGPSILRIQQVVRGDSAAYFCASSTDVGSQYFGPGTRLTVL.